The rows below give T cell receptor beta chains drawn from one sample of a study of cytomegalovirus exposure and HLA in healthy donors. Some clones are missing from TCRdb's copy, which holds only in-frame ones; the method was immunoSEQ multiplex PCR. The sample yields under 200,000 clones, around 77% seen once. The material sequenced was PBMCs. The receptors were gathered from a female donor in good health and CMV-seronegative. Each CDR3 is given without its conserved first and last residue. D genes are given only for firm matches.

CDR3 length,D gene,J gene,V gene,CDR3 protein
13,TRBD1,TRBJ2-1,TRBV19,ASSLDRSRVNEQF
13,TRBD1,TRBJ1-5,TRBV6-6,ASSRGTGVNQPQH
12,.,TRBJ2-2,TRBV7-9,ASSLGLNTGELF
15,TRBD1,TRBJ2-1,TRBV4-1,ASSHHSTGGVGNEQF
12,.,TRBJ1-2,TRBV28,ASSLLLGAQGYT
13,.,TRBJ2-5,TRBV28,ASSFSTSPQETQY
12,TRBD1,TRBJ1-5,TRBV2,ASSTGGGNQPQH
13,TRBD1,TRBJ2-1,TRBV19,ASSSWTGVYNEQF
13,TRBD1,TRBJ1-2,TRBV29-1,SAGDRGQGNYGYT
17,TRBD1,TRBJ1-2,TRBV19,ASTYPPDRARALAYGYT
11,.,TRBJ1-1,TRBV29-1,SVEIGGPTEAF
13,.,TRBJ1-1,TRBV6-5,ASSYTGRSRAEAF
13,.,TRBJ1-1,TRBV14,ASSQEIRRGPEAF
14,TRBD1,TRBJ2-7,TRBV6-5,ASSSLPGQVGAGQY
8,TRBD1,TRBJ1-1,TRBV29-1,SVGDRDAF
12,TRBD1,TRBJ2-3,TRBV7-9,ALQGGLYTDTQY
11,TRBD1,TRBJ1-1,TRBV7-2,ASSPVGTGTAF
11,.,TRBJ2-7,TRBV27,ASSPLPSYEQY
16,TRBD2,TRBJ2-3,TRBV5-5,ASSLLLAGAISTDTQY
12,.,TRBJ1-4,TRBV7-9,ASSLERTNEKLF
10,.,TRBJ2-7,TRBV5-8,ASSLTLYEQY
11,.,TRBJ2-7,TRBV23-1,ASTDRVPYEQY
16,.,TRBJ2-3,TRBV7-8,ASSSIELAEVGTDTQY
13,TRBD1,TRBJ1-2,TRBV6-1,ASSRDRASNYGYT
13,.,TRBJ2-7,TRBV21-1,ASSKGTLESYEQY
14,.,TRBJ2-6,TRBV29-1,SVMSDINSGANVLT
14,.,TRBJ1-2,TRBV7-2,ASSSSGRRGLYGYT
13,.,TRBJ2-1,TRBV30,AWSVRTSSYNEQF
13,.,TRBJ1-2,TRBV5-1,ASSLLGEEGNGYT
13,TRBD1,TRBJ1-4,TRBV28,ASSVPGQGHEKLF
12,TRBD1,TRBJ1-5,TRBV15,ATSGQGSRQPQH
12,.,TRBJ2-2,TRBV18,ASSPQGEVGELF
13,.,TRBJ1-1,TRBV28,ASSFNGQFSARAF
14,.,TRBJ2-3,TRBV7-2,ASSLAGGWGTDTQY
11,.,TRBJ1-4,TRBV27,ASSPFQEEKLF
15,.,TRBJ1-1,TRBV10-1,ASSESEIETRNTEAF
13,TRBD1,TRBJ1-3,TRBV12-5,ASAPGQGSGNTIY
13,.,TRBJ1-5,TRBV6-5,ASSYSRDWNQPQH
13,.,TRBJ1-2,TRBV6-1,ASSEEGLNSRGYT
12,.,TRBJ2-7,TRBV11-3,ASSLGRGNDEQY
11,.,TRBJ1-2,TRBV5-4,ASSSGGGDGYT
13,.,TRBJ2-7,TRBV7-9,ASSLEERRPYEQY
12,TRBD1,TRBJ1-2,TRBV28,ASKPRDSNYGYT
10,.,TRBJ2-7,TRBV5-8,ASSFSYYEQY
11,.,TRBJ2-5,TRBV6-1,ASRELVKETQY
11,TRBD1,TRBJ1-1,TRBV10-3,AISGQGRDEAF
13,TRBD2,TRBJ2-3,TRBV9,ASSVVSGGPDTQY
11,TRBD1,TRBJ1-1,TRBV6-5,ASSLQGATEAF
10,.,TRBJ1-1,TRBV7-9,ASSSWNTEAF